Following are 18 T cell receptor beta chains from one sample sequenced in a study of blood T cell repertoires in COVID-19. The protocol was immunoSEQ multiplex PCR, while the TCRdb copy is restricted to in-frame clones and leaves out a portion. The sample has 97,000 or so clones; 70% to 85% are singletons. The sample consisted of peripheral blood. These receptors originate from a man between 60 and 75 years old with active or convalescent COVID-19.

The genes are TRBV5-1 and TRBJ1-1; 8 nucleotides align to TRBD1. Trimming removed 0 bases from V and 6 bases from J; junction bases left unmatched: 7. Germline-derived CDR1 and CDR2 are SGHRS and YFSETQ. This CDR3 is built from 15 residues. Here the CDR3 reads CASSLGTGRYAEAFF. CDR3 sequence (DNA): TGCGCCAGCAGCTTGGGGACAGGGAGGTACGCTGAAGCTTTCTTT.

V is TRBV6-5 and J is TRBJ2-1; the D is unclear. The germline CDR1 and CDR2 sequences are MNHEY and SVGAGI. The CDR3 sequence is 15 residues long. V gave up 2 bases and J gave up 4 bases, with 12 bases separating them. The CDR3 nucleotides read TGTGCCAGCAGTTACGGCTCCACCCCTTACAATGAGCAGTTCTTC. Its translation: CASSYGSTPYNEQFF.

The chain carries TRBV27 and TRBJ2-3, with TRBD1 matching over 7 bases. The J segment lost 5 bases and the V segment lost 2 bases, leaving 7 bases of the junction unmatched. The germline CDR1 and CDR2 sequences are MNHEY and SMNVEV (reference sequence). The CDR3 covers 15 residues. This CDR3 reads CASSLGGQAGDTQYF. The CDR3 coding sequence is TGTGCCAGCAGTTTAGGCGGACAGGCCGGAGATACGCAGTATTTT.

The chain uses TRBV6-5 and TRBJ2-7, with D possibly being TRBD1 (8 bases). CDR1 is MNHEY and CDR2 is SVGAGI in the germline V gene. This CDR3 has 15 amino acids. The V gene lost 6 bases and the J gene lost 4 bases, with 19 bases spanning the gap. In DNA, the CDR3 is TGTGCCAGCAGGGGGAGCGGGACAGGTTGGTACGAGCAGTACTTC. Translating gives CASRGSGTGWYEQYF.

This chain's CDR3 is CASSNRESETQYF. In DNA, the CDR3 is TGTGCCAGCAGTAACAGGGAATCAGAGACCCAGTACTTC. The rearrangement uses TRBV5-4 and TRBJ2-5, with a possible D match to TRBD1 (6 bases). The CDR3 has 13 residues. V lost 5 bases and J lost 4, with 12 bases in between. Per the germline V gene, CDR1 is SGHNT and CDR2 is YYREEE (reference sequence).

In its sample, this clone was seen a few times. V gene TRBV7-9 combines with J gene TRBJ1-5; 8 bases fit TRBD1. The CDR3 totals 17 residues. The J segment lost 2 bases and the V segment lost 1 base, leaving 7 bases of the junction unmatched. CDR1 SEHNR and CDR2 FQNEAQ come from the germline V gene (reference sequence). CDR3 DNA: TGTGCCAGCAGCTTAGTATCAGGGGGCACAGGCAATCAGCCCCAGCATTTT. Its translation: CASSLVSGGTGNQPQHF. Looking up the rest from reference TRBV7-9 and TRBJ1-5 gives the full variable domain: DTGVSQNPRHKITKRGQNVTFRCDPISEHNRLYWYRQTLGQGPEFLTYFQNEAQLEKSRLLSDRFSAERPKGSFSTLEIQRTEQGDSAMYLCASSLVSGGTGNQPQHFGDGTRLSIL.

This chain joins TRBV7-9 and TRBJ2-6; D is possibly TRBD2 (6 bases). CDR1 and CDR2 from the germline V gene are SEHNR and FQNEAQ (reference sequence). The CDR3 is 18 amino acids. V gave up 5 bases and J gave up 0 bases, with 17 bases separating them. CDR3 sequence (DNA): TGTGCCAGCAGCGGAAACCGGGACTCCCACTCTGGGGCCAACGTCCTGACTTTC. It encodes CASSGNRDSHSGANVLTF.

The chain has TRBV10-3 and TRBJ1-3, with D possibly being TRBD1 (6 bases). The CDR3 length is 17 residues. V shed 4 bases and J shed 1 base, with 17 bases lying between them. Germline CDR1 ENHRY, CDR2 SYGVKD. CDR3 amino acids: CAISAGLQGVSGNTIYF. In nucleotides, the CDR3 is TGTGCCATCAGTGCGGGGTTACAGGGAGTGTCTGGAAACACCATATATTTT.

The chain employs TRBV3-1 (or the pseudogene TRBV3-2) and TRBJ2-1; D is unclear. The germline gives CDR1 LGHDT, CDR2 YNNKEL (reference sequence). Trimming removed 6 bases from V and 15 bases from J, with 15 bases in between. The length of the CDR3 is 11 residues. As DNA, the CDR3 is TGTGCCAGCAGGGGCCCATTGGGTTCGTTCTTC. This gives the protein CASRGPLGSFF.

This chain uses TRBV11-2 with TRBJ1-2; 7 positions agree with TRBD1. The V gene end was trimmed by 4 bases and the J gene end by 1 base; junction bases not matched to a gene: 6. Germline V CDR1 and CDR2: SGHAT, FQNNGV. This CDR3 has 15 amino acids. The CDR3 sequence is CASSWGDSSNYGYTF. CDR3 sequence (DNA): TGTGCCAGCAGCTGGGGGGACAGCAGTAACTATGGCTACACCTTC.

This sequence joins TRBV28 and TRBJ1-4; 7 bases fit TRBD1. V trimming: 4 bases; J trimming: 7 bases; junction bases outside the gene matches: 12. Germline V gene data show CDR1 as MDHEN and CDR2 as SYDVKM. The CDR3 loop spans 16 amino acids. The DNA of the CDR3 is TGTGCCAGCAGTTCCCTCCTACTAGGGGGCTTTGAAAAACTGTTTTTT. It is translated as CASSSLLLGGFEKLFF.

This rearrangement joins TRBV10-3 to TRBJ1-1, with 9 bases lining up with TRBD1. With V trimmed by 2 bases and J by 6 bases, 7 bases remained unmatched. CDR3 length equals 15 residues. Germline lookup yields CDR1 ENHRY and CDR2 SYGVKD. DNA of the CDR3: TGTGCCATCAGTGAGGTGGGACAGGGTCGGCCTGAAGCTTTCTTT. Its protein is CAISEVGQGRPEAFF.

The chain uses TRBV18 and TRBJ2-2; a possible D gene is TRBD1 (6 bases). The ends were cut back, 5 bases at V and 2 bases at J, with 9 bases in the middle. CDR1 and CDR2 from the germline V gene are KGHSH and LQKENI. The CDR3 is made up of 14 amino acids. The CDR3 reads CASSGTINTGELFF. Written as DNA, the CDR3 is TGTGCCAGCTCAGGGACAATAAACACCGGGGAGCTGTTTTTT.

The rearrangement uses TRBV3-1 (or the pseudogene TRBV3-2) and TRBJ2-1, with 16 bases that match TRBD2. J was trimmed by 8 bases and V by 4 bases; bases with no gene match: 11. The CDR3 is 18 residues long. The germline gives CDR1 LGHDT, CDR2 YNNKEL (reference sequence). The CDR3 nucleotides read TGTGCCAGCAGCCCGGGGACTAGCGGGAGGGGGATGAGCGATGAGCAGTTCTTC. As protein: CASSPGTSGRGMSDEQFF.

CDR3 DNA sequence: TGTGCCAGCAGCCAAGGCGGGTTAGACTATGGCTACACCTTC. It codes for CASSQGGLDYGYTF. The chain joins TRBV3-1 (or the pseudogene TRBV3-2) to TRBJ1-2; D unresolved. The CDR3 extends over 14 amino acids. Germline V lookup: CDR1 LGHDT, CDR2 YNNKEL (reference sequence). Trimming shortened V by 1 base and J by 3 bases, and 9 bases separated the two germline ends.

CDR3 DNA: TGTGCCATCAGTGGCCCCGGGACTAGGTCGGGCGAGCAGTACTTC. It is translated as CAISGPGTRSGEQYF. The rearrangement joins TRBV10-3 to TRBJ2-7; 8 bases are a match to TRBD2. The CDR3 is 15 amino acids. From germline, CDR1 is ENHRY and CDR2 SYGVKD. V was pared by 4 bases and J by 6 bases, with 11 bases of the junction left unmatched.

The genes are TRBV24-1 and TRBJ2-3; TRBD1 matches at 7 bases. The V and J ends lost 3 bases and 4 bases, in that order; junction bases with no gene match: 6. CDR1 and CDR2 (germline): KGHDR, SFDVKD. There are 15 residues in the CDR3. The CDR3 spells CATSDPGQKPDTQYF. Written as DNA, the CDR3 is TGTGCCACCAGTGATCCGGGACAGAAACCAGATACGCAGTATTTT.

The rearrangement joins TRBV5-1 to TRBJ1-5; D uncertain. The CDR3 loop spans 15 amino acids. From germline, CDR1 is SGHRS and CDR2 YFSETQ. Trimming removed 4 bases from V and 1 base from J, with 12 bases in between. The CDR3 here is CASSEGAESNQPQHF. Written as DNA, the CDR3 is TGCGCCAGCAGCGAGGGCGCGGAGAGCAATCAGCCCCAGCATTTT.